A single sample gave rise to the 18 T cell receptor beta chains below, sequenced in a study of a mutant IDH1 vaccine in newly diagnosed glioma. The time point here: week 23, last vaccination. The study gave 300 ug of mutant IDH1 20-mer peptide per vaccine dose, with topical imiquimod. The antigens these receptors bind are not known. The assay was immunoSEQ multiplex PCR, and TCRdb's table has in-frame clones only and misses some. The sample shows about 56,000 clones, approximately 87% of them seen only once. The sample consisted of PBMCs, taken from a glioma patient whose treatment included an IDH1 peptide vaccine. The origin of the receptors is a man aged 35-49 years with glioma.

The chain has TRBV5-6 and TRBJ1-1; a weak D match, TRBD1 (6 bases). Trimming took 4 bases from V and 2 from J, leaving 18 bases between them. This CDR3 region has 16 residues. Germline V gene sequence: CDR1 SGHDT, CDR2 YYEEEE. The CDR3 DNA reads TGTGCCAGCAGCCGGAGAGGAGGGGGGGGTAACACTGAAGCTTTCTTT. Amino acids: CASSRRGGGGNTEAFF.

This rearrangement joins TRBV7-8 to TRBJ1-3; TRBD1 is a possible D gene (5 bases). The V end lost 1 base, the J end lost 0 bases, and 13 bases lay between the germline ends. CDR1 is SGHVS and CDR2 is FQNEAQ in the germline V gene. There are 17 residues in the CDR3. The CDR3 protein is CASSLDGGTFSGNTIYF. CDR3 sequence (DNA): TGTGCCAGCAGCTTAGACGGGGGGACCTTCTCTGGAAACACCATATATTTT.

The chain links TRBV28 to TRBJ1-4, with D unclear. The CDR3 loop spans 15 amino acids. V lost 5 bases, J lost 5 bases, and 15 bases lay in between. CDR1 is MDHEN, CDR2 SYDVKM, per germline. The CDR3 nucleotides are TGTGCCAGCAGTACGCAGGCCGCGGGAAATGAAAAACTGTTTTTT. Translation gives CASSTQAAGNEKLFF.

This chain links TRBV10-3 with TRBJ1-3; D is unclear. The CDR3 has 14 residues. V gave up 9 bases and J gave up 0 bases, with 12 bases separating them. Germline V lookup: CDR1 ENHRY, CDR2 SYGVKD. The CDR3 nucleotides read TGTGCCATTACCCCAGGCGTCTCTGGAAACACCATATATTTT. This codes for CAITPGVSGNTIYF.

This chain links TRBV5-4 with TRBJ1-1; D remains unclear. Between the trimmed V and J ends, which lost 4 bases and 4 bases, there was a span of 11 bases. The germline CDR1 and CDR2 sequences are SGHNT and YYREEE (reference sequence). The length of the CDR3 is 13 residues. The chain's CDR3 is CASSPRWPTEAFF. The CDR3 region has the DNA TGTGCCAGCAGCCCACGATGGCCCACTGAAGCTTTCTTT.

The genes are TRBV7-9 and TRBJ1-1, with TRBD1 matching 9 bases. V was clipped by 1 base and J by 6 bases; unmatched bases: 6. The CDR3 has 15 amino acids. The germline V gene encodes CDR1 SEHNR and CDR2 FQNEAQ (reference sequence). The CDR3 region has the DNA TGTGCCAGCAGCTTAGACGGGACAGGGATAGCTGAAGCTTTCTTT. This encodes CASSLDGTGIAEAFF.

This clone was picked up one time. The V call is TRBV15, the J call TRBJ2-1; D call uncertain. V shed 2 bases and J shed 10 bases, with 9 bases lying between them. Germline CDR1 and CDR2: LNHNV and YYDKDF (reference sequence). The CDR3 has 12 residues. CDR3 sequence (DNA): TGTGCCACCAGCAGATCCAGCGTCGAGCAGTTCTTC. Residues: CATSRSSVEQFF.

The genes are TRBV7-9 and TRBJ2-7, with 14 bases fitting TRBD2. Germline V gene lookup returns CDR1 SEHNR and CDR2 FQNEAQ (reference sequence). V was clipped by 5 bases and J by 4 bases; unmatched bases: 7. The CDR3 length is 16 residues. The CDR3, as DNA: TGTGCCAGCAGCCTAGGACTAGCGGGAGGTTTGTACGAGCAGTACTTC. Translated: CASSLGLAGGLYEQYF. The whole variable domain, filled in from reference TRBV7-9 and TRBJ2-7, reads DTGVSQNPRHKITKRGQNVTFRCDPISEHNRLYWYRQTLGQGPEFLTYFQNEAQLEKSRLLSDRFSAERPKGSFSTLEIQRTEQGDSAMYLCASSLGLAGGLYEQYFGPGTRLTVT.

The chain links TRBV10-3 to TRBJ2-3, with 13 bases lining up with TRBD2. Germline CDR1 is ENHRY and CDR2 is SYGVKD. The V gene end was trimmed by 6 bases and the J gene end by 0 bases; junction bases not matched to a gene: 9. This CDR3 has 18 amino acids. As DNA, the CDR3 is TGTGCCATCAGCCAACGCGGGACTAGCGGGGCTAGCACAGATACGCAGTATTTT. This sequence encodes CAISQRGTSGASTDTQYF.

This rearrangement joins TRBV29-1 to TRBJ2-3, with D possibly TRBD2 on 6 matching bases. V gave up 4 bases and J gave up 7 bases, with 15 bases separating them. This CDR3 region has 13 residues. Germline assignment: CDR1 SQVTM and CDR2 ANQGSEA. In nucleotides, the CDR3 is TGCAGCGTTGGGAATGGAGGGCCGAATACGCAGTATTTT. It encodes CSVGNGGPNTQYF.

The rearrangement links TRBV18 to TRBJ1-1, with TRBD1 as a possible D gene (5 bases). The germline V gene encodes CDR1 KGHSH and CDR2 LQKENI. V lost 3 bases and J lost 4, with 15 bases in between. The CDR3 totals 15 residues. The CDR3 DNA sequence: TGTGCCAGCTCACCGGGGTTGGACCAGGGCACTGAAGCTTTCTTT. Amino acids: CASSPGLDQGTEAFF.

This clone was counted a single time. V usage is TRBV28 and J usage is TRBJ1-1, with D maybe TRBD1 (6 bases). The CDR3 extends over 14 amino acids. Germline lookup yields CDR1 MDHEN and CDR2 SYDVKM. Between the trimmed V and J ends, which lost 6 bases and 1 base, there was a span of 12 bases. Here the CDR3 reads CASSRRGGNTEAFF. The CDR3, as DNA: TGTGCCAGCAGCCGCAGGGGAGGGAACACTGAAGCTTTCTTT.

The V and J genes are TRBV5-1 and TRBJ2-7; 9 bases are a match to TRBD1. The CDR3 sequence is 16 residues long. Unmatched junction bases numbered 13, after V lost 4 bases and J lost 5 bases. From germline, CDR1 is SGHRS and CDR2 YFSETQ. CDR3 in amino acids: CASSPDTGTGTNEQYF. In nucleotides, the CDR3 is TGCGCCAGCAGCCCCGACACCGGGACAGGGACGAACGAGCAGTACTTC.

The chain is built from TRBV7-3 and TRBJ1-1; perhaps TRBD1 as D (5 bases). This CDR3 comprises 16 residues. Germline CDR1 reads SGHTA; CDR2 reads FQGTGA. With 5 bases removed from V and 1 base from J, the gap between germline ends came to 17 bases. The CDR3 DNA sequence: TGTGCCAGCAGCCCCGGGGGAGGGATTAAGAACACTGAAGCTTTCTTT. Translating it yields CASSPGGGIKNTEAFF.

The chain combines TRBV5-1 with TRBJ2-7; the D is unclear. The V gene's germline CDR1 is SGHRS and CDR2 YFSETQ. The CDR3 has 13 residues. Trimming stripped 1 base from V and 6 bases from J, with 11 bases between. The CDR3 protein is CASSLKLAGEQYF. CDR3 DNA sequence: TGCGCCAGCAGCTTGAAACTCGCTGGCGAGCAGTACTTC.

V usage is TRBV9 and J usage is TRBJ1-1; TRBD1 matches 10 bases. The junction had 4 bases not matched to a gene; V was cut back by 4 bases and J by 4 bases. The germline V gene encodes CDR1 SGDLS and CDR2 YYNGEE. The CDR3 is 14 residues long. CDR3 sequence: CASSTGQGVTEAFF. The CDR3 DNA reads TGTGCCAGCAGCACCGGACAGGGGGTCACTGAAGCTTTCTTT.

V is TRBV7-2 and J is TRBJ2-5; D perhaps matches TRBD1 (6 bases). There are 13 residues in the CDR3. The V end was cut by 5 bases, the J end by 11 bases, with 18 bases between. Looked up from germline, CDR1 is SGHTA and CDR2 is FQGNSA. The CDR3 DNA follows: TGTGCCAGCAGCATAAACCTACAGGGACGGCAGTACTTC. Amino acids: CASSINLQGRQYF.

The CDR3 DNA is TGCAGCGTTGACCTACTGGGCGCTACGCAGTATTTT. Protein sequence: CSVDLLGATQYF. This chain uses TRBV29-1 with TRBJ2-3; D gene uncertain. CDR1 and CDR2 (germline): SQVTM, ANQGSEA. The CDR3 totals 12 residues. V lost 3 bases and J lost 8, with 12 bases in between.